This T cell receptor (beta chain) appears in the sequencing data of a study of blood T cell repertoires in COVID-19. Looking at the study overall: There were acute and convalescent COVID-19 samples, and they came from the United States, Italy and Spain. T cells, B-cell-depleted T cells, or PBMCs supplied cDNA or gDNA.

The CDR3 contains 13 residues. In germline, CDR1 is WNHNN, CDR2 SYGVQD (reference sequence). V was pared by 4 bases and J by 10 bases, with 4 bases of the junction left unmatched. Original methodology: By means of reference gene primer amplification, nucleated cell counts were estimated. The table came from immunoSEQ multiplex PCR; TCRdb's copy has only in-frame clones and leaves some out. The V and J calls and clone size come from that table; D and trimming were worked out from the DNA. The profile shows some 200,000 clones, less than 90% of them singletons. The chain couples TRBV10-1 to TRBJ2-1, with 10 positions matching TRBD2. The TCR was taken from a woman aged 70-85 years with acute or convalescent COVID-19. Sequencing input: peripheral blood. This chain's CDR3 is CASSGNSGGEQFF. CDR3 bases: TGCGCCAGCAGTGGTAATAGCGGGGGGGAGCAGTTCTTC.